The 4 T cell receptor beta chains given below trace back to one sample, sequenced in a study of regulatory T cells in long-lasting Graves disease. Time point here: newly diagnosed GD, antithyroid drugs for less than 3 months. Making the TCR library involved RNA that had been extracted from PBMCs. Assembly of TCR beta libraries relied on iRepertoire HTBI primers together with Arm-PCR of CDR3 regions. MiXCR, run by TCRdb on the multiplex PCR reads, gives a single entry per CDR3 protein. The table lists 410,000 or so distinct CDR3 sequences, under 15% of them singletons. The sample also formed part of further work on T cells in Graves' hyperthyroidism and ophthalmopathy.

This specimen was peripheral blood mononuclear cells (PBMCs), taken at new diagnosis, from a patient treated with antithyroid drugs. The receptor set was obtained from a woman in her twenties or thirties with Graves disease.

With respect to this clonotype: The junction shows a germline mismatch at one end, possibly a read error. The gene calls are TRBV11-2 and TRBJ2-7; 8 bases line up with TRBD1. Germline values: CDR1 SGHAT, CDR2 FQNNGV. The CDR3 loop spans 12 amino acids. This CDR3 is CASSFGLWGQDF. CDR3 nucleotides: TGTGCCAGCAGCTTCGGCCTGTGGGGACAGGACTTC. The whole variable domain, remainder taken from reference TRBV11-2 and TRBJ2-7, is EAGVAQSPRYKIIEKRQSVAFWCNPISGHATLYWYQQILGQGPKLLIQFQNNGVVDDSQLPKDRFSAERLKGVDSTLKIQPAKLEDSAVYLCASSFGLWGQDFGPGTRLTVT.

The chain recombines TRBV2 with TRBJ1-5; the D gene is possibly TRBD1 (5 bases). V was pared by 5 bases and J by 6 bases, with 14 bases between. CDR1 and CDR2 (germline): SNHLY, FYNNEI. The CDR3 length is 14 residues. CDR3 DNA: TGTGCCAGCAGTAGAGGGACGGTTTCTCAGCCCCAGCATTTT. This sequence encodes CASSRGTVSQPQHF.

Notes on this clonotype: A far larger clone is a single base away, which makes a read error likely. V gene TRBV6-9 combines with J gene TRBJ2-6; no clear D gene. Germline CDR1 and CDR2: MNHGY and SVAAGI. Trimming removed 11 bases from V and 6 bases from J, with 17 bases in between. The CDR3 sequence is 14 residues long. The CDR3 here is CAGMLGPEANVLTF. As DNA, the CDR3 is TGTGCCGGCATGCTCGGGCCCGAGGCCAACGTCCTGACTTTC.

This clonotype occurred many times. The CDR3 region has the DNA TGCGCCAGCGCGGGGCTAGCGAACACCGGGGAGCTGTTTTTT. This gives the protein CASAGLANTGELFF. This chain links TRBV5-1 with TRBJ2-2; possibly TRBD2 for D (6 bases). Germline V lookup: CDR1 SGHRS, CDR2 YFSETQ. V lost 7 bases and J 0 bases, leaving 10 bases between the germline ends. This CDR3 has 14 amino acids.